Listed below are T cell receptor beta chains from one sample, sequenced in a study of blood T cell repertoires in COVID-19. The data were produced by immunoSEQ multiplex PCR, yet TCRdb's version contains in-frame clones alone and is incomplete. Among a few hundred thousand clones listed, roughly 91% were seen once. Sequencing input: PBMCs or T cells enriched from blood (not recorded which). The source is a woman between 18 and 30 years old who had recovered from COVID-19. CDR3s include the opening cysteine and the closing phenylalanine or tryptophan. D genes are given only for firm matches. Clone size appears in some rows only: once, few, many, or a class for an expanded clone.

V gene,D gene,clone size,CDR3 protein
TRBV4-1,NA,NA,CASSQSAGNNYNSPLHF
TRBV5-5,TRBD1,once,CASSLGQGAYEQYF
TRBV25-1,TRBD1,NA,CASSAAGTGERGYDGYTF
TRBV4-1,TRBD1,NA,CASSPIVTGGSYGYTF
TRBV30,TRBD1,NA,CAWNVQGASGANVLTF
TRBV15,NA,NA,CATSLRTVGTQYF
TRBV3-1/TRBV3-2,NA,NA,CASSRGGGNNEQFF
TRBV11-2,TRBD1,NA,CASSFYLGTGRIEKLFF
TRBV29-1,TRBD2,NA,CSVAGGRSYEQYF
TRBV7-9,NA,NA,CASSLQYEKLFF
TRBV28,TRBD1,once,CASSSPQGAGDYGYTF
TRBV6-2/TRBV6-3,TRBD1,NA,CASSHRQGSNYGYTF
TRBV7-9,TRBD1,NA,CASSDQTGVGTEAFF
TRBV4-3,NA,NA,CASSPQVLDYEQYF
TRBV7-3,NA,NA,CASSLQGDGTEAFF
TRBV28,TRBD1,NA,CATRTGGLSGHQPQHF
TRBV30,NA,NA,CATGGTNQPQHF
TRBV7-3,NA,few,CASSPHRQDTGELFF
TRBV2,TRBD1,NA,CASSDYQGARGYTF
TRBV9,NA,NA,CASSVAGTSNSPLHF
TRBV5-8,NA,NA,CASSLDSRINEQFF
TRBV4-1,NA,once,CASSLILGLTFNTEAFF
TRBV9,TRBD2,NA,CASSPRWLAGGPDTQYF
TRBV19,TRBD1,NA,CASSIRDRGRSPLHF
TRBV2,NA,NA,CASSDFAGTYEQYF
TRBV3-1/TRBV3-2,TRBD1,once,CASSQLSPGQGVMNTEAFF
TRBV18,TRBD1,NA,CASSPVAGTGVTEAFF
TRBV5-1,TRBD1,NA,CASSLVDRATYEQYF
TRBV19,TRBD1,NA,CASSTPNIWTGGVGNEQFF
TRBV27,NA,NA,CASSLTGELSGETQYF
TRBV5-1,TRBD2,NA,CASSPRTSGEGNEQFF
TRBV7-2,NA,NA,CASSLNPTGEAFF
TRBV18,TRBD2,few,CASSPRGTSGDTQYF